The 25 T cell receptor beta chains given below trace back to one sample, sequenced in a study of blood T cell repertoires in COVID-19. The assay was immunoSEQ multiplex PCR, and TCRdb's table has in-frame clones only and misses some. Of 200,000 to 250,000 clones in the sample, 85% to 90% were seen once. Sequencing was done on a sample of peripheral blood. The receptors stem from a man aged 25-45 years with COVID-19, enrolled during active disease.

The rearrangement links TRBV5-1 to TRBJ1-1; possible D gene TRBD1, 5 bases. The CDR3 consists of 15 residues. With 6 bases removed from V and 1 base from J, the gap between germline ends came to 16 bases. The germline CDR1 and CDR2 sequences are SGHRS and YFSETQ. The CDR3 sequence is CASNLWGSPNTEAFF. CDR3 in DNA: TGCGCCAGCAACCTGTGGGGCAGCCCGAACACTGAAGCTTTCTTT.

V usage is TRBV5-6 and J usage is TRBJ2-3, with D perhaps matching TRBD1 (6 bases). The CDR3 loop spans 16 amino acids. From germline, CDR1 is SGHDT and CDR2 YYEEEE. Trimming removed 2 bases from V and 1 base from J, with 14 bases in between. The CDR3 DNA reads TGTGCCAGCAGCTTTTCAGGGGCGTTAGGCACAGATACGCAGTATTTT. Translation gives CASSFSGALGTDTQYF.

Here the CDR3 reads CASSYGQGRSNTEAFF. CDR3 bases: TGTGCCAGCAGTTATGGACAGGGCCGATCGAACACTGAAGCTTTCTTT. The gene calls are TRBV6-5 and TRBJ1-1, with 8 bases fitting TRBD1. V shed 3 bases, J shed 1 base, and the junction held 7 bases outside the gene matches. Germline CDR1 reads MNHEY; CDR2 reads SVGAGI. This CDR3 region has 16 residues.

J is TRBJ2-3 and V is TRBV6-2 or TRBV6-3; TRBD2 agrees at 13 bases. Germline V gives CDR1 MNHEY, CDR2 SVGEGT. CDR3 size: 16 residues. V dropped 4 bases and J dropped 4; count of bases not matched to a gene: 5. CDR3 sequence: CASSWGTSGDPDTQYF. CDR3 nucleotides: TGTGCCAGCAGTTGGGGGACTAGCGGGGACCCAGATACGCAGTATTTT.

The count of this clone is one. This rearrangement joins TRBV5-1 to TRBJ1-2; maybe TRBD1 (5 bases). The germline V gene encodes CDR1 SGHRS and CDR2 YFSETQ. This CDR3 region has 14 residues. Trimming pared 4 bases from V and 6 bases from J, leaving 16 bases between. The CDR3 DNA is TGCGCCAGCAGCCCTGATGGGACTAGGGATGGCTACACCTTC. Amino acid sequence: CASSPDGTRDGYTF.

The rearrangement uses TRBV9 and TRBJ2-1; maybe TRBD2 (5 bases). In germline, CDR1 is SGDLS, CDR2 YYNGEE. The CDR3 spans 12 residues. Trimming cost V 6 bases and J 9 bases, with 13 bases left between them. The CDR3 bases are TGTGCCAGCACGAGGGATCTAGGTGAGCAGTTCTTC. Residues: CASTRDLGEQFF.

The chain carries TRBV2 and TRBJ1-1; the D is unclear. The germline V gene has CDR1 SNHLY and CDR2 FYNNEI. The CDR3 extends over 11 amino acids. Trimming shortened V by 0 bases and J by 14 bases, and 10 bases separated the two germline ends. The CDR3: CASSEAGGKFF. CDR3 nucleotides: TGTGCCAGCAGTGAAGCTGGAGGGAAGTTCTTT. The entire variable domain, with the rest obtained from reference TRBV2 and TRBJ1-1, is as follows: EPEVTQTPSHQVTQMGQEVILRCVPISNHLYFYWYRQILGQKVEFLVSFYNNEISEKSEIFDDQFSVERPDGSNFTLKIRSTKLEDSAMYFCASSEAGGKFFGQGTRLTVV.

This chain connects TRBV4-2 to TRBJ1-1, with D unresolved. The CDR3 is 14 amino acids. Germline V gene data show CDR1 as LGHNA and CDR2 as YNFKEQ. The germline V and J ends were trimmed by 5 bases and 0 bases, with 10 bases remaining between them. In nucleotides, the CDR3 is TGTGCCAGCAGCGTATCTTCGGTGAACACTGAAGCTTTCTTT. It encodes CASSVSSVNTEAFF.

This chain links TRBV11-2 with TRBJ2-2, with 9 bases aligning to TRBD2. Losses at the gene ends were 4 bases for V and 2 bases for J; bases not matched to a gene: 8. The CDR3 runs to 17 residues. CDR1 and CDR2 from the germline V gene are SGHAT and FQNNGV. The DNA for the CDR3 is TGTGCCAGCAGCTCAATAGCGGGGGCCACTAACACCGGGGAGCTGTTTTTT. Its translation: CASSSIAGATNTGELFF.

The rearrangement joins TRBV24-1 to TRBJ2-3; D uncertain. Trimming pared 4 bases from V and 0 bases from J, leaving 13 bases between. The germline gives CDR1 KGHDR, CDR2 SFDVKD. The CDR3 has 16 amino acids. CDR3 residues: CATSDRSGSSTDTQYF. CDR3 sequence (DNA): TGTGCCACCAGTGACCGTTCCGGGTCCAGCACAGATACGCAGTATTTT.

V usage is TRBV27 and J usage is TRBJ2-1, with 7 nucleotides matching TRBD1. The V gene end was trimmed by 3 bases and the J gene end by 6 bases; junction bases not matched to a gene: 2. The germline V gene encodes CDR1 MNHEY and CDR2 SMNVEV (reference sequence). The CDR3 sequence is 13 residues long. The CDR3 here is CASSFSGGNEQFF. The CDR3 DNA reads TGTGCCAGCAGTTTCTCAGGGGGCAATGAGCAGTTCTTC.

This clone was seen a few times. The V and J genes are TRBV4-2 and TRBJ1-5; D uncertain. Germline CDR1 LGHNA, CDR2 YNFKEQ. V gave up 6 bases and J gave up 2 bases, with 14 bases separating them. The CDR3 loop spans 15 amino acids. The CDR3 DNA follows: TGTGCCAGCAGGGAGAATTCCGGTGGCAATCAGCCCCAGCATTTT. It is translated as CASRENSGGNQPQHF.

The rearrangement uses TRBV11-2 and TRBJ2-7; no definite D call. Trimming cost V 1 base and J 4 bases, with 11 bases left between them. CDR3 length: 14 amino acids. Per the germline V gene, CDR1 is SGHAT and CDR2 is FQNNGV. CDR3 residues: CASSLAGPDYEQYF. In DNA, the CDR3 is TGTGCCAGCAGCTTAGCGGGTCCAGATTACGAGCAGTACTTC. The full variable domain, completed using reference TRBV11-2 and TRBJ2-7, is EAGVAQSPRYKIIEKRQSVAFWCNPISGHATLYWYQQILGQGPKLLIQFQNNGVVDDSQLPKDRFSAERLKGVDSTLKIQPAKLEDSAVYLCASSLAGPDYEQYFGPGTRLTVT.

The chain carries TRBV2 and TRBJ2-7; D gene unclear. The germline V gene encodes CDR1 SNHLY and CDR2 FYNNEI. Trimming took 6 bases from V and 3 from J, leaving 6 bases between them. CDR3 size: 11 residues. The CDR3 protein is CASRGFYEQYF. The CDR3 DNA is TGTGCCAGCAGGGGCTTCTACGAGCAGTACTTC. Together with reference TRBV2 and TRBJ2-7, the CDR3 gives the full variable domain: EPEVTQTPSHQVTQMGQEVILRCVPISNHLYFYWYRQILGQKVEFLVSFYNNEISEKSEIFDDQFSVERPDGSNFTLKIRSTKLEDSAMYFCASRGFYEQYFGPGTRLTVT.

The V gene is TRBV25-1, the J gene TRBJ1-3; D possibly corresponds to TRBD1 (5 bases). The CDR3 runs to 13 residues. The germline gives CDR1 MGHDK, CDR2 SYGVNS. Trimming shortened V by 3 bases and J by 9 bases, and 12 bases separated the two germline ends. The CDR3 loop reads CASSDTQGGTIYF. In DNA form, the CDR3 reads TGTGCCAGCAGTGATACTCAGGGAGGCACCATATATTTT.

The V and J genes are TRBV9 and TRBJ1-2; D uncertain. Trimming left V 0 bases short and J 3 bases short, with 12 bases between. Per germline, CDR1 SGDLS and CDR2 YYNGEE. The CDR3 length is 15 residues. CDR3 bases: TGTGCCAGCAGCGTAGACCCAGTTCCTTACTATGGCTACACCTTC. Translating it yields CASSVDPVPYYGYTF.

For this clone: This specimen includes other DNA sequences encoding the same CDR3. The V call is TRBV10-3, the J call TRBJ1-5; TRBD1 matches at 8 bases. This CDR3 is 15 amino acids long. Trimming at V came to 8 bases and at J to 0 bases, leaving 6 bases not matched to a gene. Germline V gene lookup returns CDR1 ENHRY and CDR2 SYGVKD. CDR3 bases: TGTGCCATCTCGGGGACAGGCTATAGCAATCAGCCCCAGCATTTT. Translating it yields CAISGTGYSNQPQHF.

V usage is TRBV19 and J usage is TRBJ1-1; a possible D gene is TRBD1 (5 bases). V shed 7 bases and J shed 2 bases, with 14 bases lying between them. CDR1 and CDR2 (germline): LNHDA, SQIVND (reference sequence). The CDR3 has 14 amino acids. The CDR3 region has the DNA TGTGCCAGTACTCCTCTCGGGGGAAACACTGAAGCTTTCTTT. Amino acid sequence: CASTPLGGNTEAFF.

The CDR3 bases are TGTGCCAGCAGCGTAGCCGGGACAGGGGGCGCTTACTATGGCTACACCTTC. This translates into CASSVAGTGGAYYGYTF. This chain joins TRBV9 and TRBJ1-2; 12 bases agree with TRBD1. Germline V gene lookup returns CDR1 SGDLS and CDR2 YYNGEE. The trim removed 0 bases at V and 3 bases at J, leaving 6 bases unmatched. The CDR3 is 17 amino acids.

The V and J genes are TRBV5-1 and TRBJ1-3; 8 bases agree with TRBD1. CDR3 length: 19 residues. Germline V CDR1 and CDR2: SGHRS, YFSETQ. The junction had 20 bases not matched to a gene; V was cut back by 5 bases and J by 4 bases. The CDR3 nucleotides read TGCGCCAGCAGTCTTGGACAGGGAAATAGCCATTCGAACGGAAACACCATATATTTT. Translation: CASSLGQGNSHSNGNTIYF.

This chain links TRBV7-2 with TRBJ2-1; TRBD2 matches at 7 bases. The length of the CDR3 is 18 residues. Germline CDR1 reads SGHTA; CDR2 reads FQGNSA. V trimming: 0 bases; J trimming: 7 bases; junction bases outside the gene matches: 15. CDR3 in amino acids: CASSLARAGGGNWNEQFF. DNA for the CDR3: TGTGCCAGCAGCTTAGCGCGGGCAGGCGGGGGTAATTGGAATGAGCAGTTCTTC.

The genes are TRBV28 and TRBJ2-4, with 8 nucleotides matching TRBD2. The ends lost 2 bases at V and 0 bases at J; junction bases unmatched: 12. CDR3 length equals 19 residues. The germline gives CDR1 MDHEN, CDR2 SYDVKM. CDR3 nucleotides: TGTGCCAGCAGTTTAAATTCAGGGCGCGGGGGGCAAGCCAAAAACATTCAGTACTTC. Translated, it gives CASSLNSGRGGQAKNIQYF.

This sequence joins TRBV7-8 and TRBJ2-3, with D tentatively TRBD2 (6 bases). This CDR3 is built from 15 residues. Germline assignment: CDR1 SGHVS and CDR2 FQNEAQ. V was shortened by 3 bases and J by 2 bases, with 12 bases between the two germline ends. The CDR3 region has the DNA TGTGCCAGCAGCTTCCTCCTAGCGACCACAGATACGCAGTATTTT. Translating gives CASSFLLATTDTQYF.

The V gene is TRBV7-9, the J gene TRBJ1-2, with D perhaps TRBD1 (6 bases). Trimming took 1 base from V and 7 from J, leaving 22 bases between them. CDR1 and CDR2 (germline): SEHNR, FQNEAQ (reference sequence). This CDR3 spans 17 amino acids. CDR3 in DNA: TGTGCCAGCAGCTTAGACCGGGCAGGGGCCAGTAAAGGTGGCTACACCTTC. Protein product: CASSLDRAGASKGGYTF.

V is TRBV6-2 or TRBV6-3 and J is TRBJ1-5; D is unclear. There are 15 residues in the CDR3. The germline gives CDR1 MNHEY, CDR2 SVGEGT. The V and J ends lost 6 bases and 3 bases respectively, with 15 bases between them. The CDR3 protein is CASSLGLSDNQPQHF. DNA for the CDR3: TGTGCCAGCAGCCTCGGACTGTCGGACAATCAGCCCCAGCATTTT.